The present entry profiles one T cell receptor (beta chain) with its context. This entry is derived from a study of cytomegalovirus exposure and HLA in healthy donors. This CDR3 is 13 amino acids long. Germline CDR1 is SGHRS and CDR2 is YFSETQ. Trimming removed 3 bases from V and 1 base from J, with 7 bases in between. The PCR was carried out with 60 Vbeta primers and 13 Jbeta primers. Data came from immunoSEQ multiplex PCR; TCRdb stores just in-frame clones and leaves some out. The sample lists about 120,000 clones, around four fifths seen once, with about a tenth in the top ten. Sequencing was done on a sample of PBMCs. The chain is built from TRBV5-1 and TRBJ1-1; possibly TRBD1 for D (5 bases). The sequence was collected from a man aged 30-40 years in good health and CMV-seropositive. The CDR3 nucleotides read TGCGCCAGCAGCTCCGGACAGAACACTGAAGCTTTCTTT. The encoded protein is CASSSGQNTEAFF.